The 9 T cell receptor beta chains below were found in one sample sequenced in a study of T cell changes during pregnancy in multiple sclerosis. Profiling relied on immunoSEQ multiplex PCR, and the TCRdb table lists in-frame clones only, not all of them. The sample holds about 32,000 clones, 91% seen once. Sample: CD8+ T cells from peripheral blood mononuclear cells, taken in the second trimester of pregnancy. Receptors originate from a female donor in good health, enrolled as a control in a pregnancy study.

Written as DNA, the CDR3 is TGCAGCGTTGAAGAACAGGACTATGGCTACACCTTC. It translates to CSVEEQDYGYTF. The chain recombines TRBV29-1 with TRBJ1-2; D possibly corresponds to TRBD1 (5 bases). CDR3 length: 12 residues. Trimming pared 0 bases from V and 3 bases from J, leaving 5 bases between. Per germline, CDR1 SQVTM and CDR2 ANQGSEA.

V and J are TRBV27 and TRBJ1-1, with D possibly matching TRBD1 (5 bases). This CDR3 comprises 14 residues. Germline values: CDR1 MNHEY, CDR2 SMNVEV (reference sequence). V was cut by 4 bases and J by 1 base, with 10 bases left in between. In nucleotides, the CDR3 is TGTGCCAGCAGTTATGGACAAGAGAACACTGAAGCTTTCTTT. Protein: CASSYGQENTEAFF.

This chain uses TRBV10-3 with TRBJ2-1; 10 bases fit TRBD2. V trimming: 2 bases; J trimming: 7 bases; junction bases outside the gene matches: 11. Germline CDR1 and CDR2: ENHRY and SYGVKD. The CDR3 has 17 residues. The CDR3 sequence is CAISEDSGGTFGNEQFF. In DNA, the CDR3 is TGTGCCATCAGTGAGGATAGCGGGGGGACTTTTGGGAATGAGCAGTTCTTC.

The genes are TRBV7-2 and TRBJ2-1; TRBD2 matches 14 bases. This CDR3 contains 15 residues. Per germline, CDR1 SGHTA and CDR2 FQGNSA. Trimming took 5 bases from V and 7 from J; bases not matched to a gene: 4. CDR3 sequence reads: CASSEGLAGGNEQFF. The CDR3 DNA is TGTGCCAGCAGCGAAGGACTAGCGGGGGGTAATGAGCAGTTCTTC.

The CDR3 DNA sequence: TGTGCCAGCAGTGGCAGCTATGGCTACACCTTC. Translated: CASSGSYGYTF. The rearrangement joins TRBV2 to TRBJ1-2, with unresolved D. This CDR3 comprises 11 residues. Germline-derived CDR1 and CDR2 are SNHLY and FYNNEI. The ends were cut back, 4 bases at V and 4 bases at J, with 4 bases in the middle.

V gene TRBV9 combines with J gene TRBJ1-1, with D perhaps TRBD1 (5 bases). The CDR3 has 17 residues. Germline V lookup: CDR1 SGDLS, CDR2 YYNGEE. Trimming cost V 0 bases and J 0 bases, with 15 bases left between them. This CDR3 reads CASSVVTDRYMNTEAFF. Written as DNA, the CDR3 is TGTGCCAGCAGCGTAGTGACAGACCGTTATATGAACACTGAAGCTTTCTTT.

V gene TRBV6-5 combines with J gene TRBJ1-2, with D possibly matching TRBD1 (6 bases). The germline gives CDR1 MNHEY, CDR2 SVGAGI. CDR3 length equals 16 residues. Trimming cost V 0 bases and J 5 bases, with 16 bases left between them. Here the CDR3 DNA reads TGTGCCAGCAGTTACTCGATAATAGACAGGCGGTATGGCTACACCTTC. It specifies CASSYSIIDRRYGYTF.

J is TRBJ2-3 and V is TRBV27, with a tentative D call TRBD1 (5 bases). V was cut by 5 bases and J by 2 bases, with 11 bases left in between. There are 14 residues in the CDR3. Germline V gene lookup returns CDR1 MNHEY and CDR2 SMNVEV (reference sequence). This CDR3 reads CASSPRQPTDTQYF. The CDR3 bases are TGTGCCAGCAGTCCACGACAGCCCACAGATACGCAGTATTTT.

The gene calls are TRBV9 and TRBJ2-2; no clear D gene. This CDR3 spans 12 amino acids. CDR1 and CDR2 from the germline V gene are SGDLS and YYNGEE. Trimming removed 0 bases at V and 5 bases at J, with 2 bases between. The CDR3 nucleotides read TGTGCCAGCAGCGTAGCGACCGGGGAGCTGTTTTTT. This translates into CASSVATGELFF.